This TCR beta chain was found in a study of metastatic and nonmetastatic thyroid tumors. The CDR3 has 17 residues. Germline values: CDR1 LGHNA, CDR2 YNFKEQ. No treatment of any kind had been given to any patient before thyroid surgery. About this clone: Its specificity is not known. Compared with germline, one end of the junction differs, possibly owing to a read error.

Per the original methods: The study built a papillary thyroid cancer distant-metastasis classifier from CDR3 differences across clinicopathological groups. From the PCR reads, TCRdb re-called clones with MiXCR. The V and J calls were determined by TCRdb, not by the authors. The table lists about 38,000 clones, roughly a quarter of them singletons. The study, taken as a whole, reports: Compared with benign nodules, malignant thyroid tumors were reported to have significantly higher TCR beta diversity in both blood and tumor.

The genes are TRBV4-2 and TRBJ2-1; possible D gene TRBD2, 6 bases. This clonotype was obtained from a female donor with papillary thyroid cancer or a benign thyroid nodule (not recorded which). Some clones in this sample may be carry-over from other donors' samples. Sequencing used blood. CDR3 protein: CSSSQVLFGSVTNELFF. The CDR3, as DNA: TGTTCCAGCAGCCAAGTTCTATTCGGGAGCGTCACCAATGAGCTGTTCTTC.